The clone carrying this T cell receptor beta chain has only a few counts. This record belongs to a study of T-cell reconstitution after alpha-beta-depleted transplantation in children. Unique molecular identifiers were used to barcode this TCRbeta library. Each CDR3 protein is one row after TCRdb ran MiXCR on the PCR reads. The data show hundreds of thousands of distinct CDR3 sequences, roughly a quarter seen once. V dropped 1 base and J dropped 1; count of bases not matched to a gene: 4. The CDR3 sequence is 16 residues long. Germline V gives CDR1 SGHRS, CDR2 YFSETQ. The receptor's source is a girl aged 2 to 10 with Fanconi anemia, due to receive a stem cell transplant. This sequence joins TRBV5-1 and TRBJ1-1, with TRBD1 identical over 10 bases. The starting material was PBMCs, obtained before TCRalphabeta/CD19-depleted stem cell transplant. The CDR3 DNA reads as TGCGCCAGCAGCTTGAAGGGACAGGGGTGGAACACTGAAGCTTTCTTT. It is translated as CASSLKGQGWNTEAFF.